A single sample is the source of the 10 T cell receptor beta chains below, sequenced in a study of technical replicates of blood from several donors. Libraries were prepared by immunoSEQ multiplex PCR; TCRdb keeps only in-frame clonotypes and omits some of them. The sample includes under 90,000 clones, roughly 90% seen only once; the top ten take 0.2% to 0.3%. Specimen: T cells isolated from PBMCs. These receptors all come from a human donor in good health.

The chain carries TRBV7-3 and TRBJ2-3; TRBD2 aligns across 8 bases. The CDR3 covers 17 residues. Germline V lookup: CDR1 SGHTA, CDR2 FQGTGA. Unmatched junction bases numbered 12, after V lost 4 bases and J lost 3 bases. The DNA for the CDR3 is TGTGCCAGCAGCTCTACGGGCGGCGGGGGGACAACAGATACGCAGTATTTT. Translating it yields CASSSTGGGGTTDTQYF.

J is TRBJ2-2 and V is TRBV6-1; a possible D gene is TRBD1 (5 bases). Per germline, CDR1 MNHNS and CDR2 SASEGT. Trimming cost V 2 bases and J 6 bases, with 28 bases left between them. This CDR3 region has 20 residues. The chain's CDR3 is CASSEMTRVRGLSNPGELFF. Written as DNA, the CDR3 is TGTGCCAGCAGTGAAATGACCCGAGTTAGGGGCCTAAGTAACCCCGGGGAGCTGTTTTTT.

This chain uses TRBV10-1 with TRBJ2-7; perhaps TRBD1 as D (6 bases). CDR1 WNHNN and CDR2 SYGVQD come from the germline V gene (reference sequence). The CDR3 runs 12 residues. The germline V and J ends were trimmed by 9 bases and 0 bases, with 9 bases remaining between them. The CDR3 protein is CASGQSSYEQYF. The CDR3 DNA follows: TGCGCCAGTGGACAGAGCTCCTACGAGCAGTACTTC.

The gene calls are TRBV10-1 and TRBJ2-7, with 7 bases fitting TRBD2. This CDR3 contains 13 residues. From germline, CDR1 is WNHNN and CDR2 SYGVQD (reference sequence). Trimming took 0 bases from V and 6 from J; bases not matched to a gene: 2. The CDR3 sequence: CASSESTSREQYF. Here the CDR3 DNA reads TGCGCCAGCAGTGAGTCGACTAGCCGCGAGCAGTACTTC.

DNA for the CDR3: TGTGCCAGCAGCCCCCGGACTAGCGCCCAAGGAGAGACCCAGTACTTC. The encoded protein is CASSPRTSAQGETQYF. V is TRBV9 and J is TRBJ2-5; TRBD2 matches 9 bases. Germline V gene data show CDR1 as SGDLS and CDR2 as YYNGEE. This CDR3 comprises 16 residues. V shed 4 bases and J 4 bases; nucleotides not matched to a gene: 11.

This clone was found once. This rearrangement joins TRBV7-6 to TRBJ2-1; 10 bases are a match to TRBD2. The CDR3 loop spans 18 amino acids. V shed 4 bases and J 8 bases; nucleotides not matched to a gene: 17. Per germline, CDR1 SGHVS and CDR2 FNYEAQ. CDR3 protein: CASSSMPKRGGQLDEQFF. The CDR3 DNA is TGTGCCAGCAGCTCGATGCCAAAGCGGGGGGGCCAACTTGATGAGCAGTTCTTC.

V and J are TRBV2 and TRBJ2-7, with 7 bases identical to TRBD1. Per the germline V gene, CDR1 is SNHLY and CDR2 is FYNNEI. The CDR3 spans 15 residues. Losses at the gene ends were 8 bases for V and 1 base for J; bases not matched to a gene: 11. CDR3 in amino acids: CASLHPGQESYEQYF. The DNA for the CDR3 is TGTGCCAGCCTGCATCCCGGACAGGAATCCTACGAGCAGTACTTC.

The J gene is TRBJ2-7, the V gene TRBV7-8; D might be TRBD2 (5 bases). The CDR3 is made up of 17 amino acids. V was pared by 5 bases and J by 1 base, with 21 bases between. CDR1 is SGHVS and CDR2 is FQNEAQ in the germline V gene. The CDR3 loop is CASSLPFVTGFSYEQYF. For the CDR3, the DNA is TGTGCCAGCAGCCTTCCCTTTGTGACGGGATTTTCCTACGAGCAGTACTTC.

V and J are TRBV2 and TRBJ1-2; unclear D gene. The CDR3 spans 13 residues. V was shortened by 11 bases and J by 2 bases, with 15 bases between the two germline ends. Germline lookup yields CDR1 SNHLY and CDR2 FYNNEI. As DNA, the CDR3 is TGTGCCGCGAGAAGAGGACTGAACTATGGCTACACCTTC. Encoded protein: CAARRGLNYGYTF.

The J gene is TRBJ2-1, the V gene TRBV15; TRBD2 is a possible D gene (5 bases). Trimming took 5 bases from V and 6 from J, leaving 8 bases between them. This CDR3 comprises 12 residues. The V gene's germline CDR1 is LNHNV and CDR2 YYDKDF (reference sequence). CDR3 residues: CATSFGVNEQFF. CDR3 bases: TGTGCCACCAGCTTCGGGGTCAATGAGCAGTTCTTC.